The 21 T cell receptor beta chains listed next were all sequenced from one sample in a study of blood T cell repertoires in COVID-19. Method: immunoSEQ multiplex PCR; TCRdb's copy keeps in-frame clones and lacks some. The sample has 150,000 to 200,000 clones, approximately 80% seen once. The sequencing sample was made of peripheral blood. These receptors were collected from a man aged 50-60 years who had recovered from COVID-19.

The rearrangement uses TRBV7-6 and TRBJ2-1; TRBD2 matches 7 bases. Per germline, CDR1 SGHVS and CDR2 FNYEAQ. V lost 2 bases, J lost 9 bases, and 7 bases stayed unmatched. The CDR3 covers 14 residues. CDR3 bases: TGTGCCAGCAGCTTAAGTAATACGGGAGGTGAGCAGTTCTTC. Residues: CASSLSNTGGEQFF.

The chain combines TRBV4-2 with TRBJ2-7; TRBD2 matches 8 bases. CDR1 is LGHNA, CDR2 YNFKEQ, per germline. This CDR3 comprises 16 residues. After removal of 0 bases from V and 3 bases from J, the junction contained 7 bases not matched to a gene. CDR3 bases: TGTGCCAGCAGCCAAGAATTGGGGAGCGGGAGCTACGAGCAGTACTTC. Residues: CASSQELGSGSYEQYF.

The chain recombines TRBV19 with TRBJ1-6; D not certain. The CDR3 runs 13 residues. Trimming took 3 bases from V and 9 from J, leaving 9 bases between them. The V gene's germline CDR1 is LNHDA and CDR2 SQIVND (reference sequence). The CDR3 region is CASSISPSSPLHF. In DNA, the CDR3 is TGTGCCAGTAGTATCAGTCCAAGTTCACCCCTCCACTTT. Drawing the rest from reference TRBV19 and TRBJ1-6, the complete variable domain is DGGITQSPKYLFRKEGQNVTLSCEQNLNHDAMYWYRQDPGQGLRLIYYSQIVNDFQKGDIAEGYSVSREKKESFPLTVTSAQKNPTAFYLCASSISPSSPLHFGNGTRLTVT.

This sequence joins TRBV7-9 and TRBJ2-3, with TRBD2 matching 15 bases. Germline assignment: CDR1 SEHNR and CDR2 FQNEAQ (reference sequence). The CDR3 has 15 residues. V dropped 6 bases and J dropped 4; count of bases not matched to a gene: 2. CDR3 coding DNA: TGTGCCAGCAGTGGGACTAGCGGGAGGCCAGATACGCAGTATTTT. This gives the protein CASSGTSGRPDTQYF. Variable domain in full (rest from reference TRBV7-9 and TRBJ2-3): DTGVSQNPRHKITKRGQNVTFRCDPISEHNRLYWYRQTLGQGPEFLTYFQNEAQLEKSRLLSDRFSAERPKGSFSTLEIQRTEQGDSAMYLCASSGTSGRPDTQYFGPGTRLTVL.

V gene TRBV5-1 combines with J gene TRBJ2-7, with TRBD2 identical over 7 bases. CDR3 length equals 19 residues. The germline V gene has CDR1 SGHRS and CDR2 YFSETQ. V shed 2 bases and J 3 bases; nucleotides not matched to a gene: 20. Here the CDR3 reads CASSFPPLSSGGFDYEQYF. DNA for the CDR3: TGCGCCAGCAGCTTCCCACCTCTCTCCTCGGGAGGCTTTGACTACGAGCAGTACTTC.

The CDR3 nucleotides are TGTGCCAGCAGCTCCGTGACTGTCTATGGCTACACCTTC. Translating gives CASSSVTVYGYTF. The V and J genes are TRBV28 and TRBJ1-2; D remains ambiguous. The CDR3 length is 13 residues. The germline CDR1 and CDR2 sequences are MDHEN and SYDVKM. V shed 6 bases and J shed 4 bases, with 12 bases lying between them.

This chain uses TRBV7-2 with TRBJ2-7; 12 nucleotides align to TRBD2. Trimming cost V 3 bases and J 2 bases; bases outside gene matches: 8. Germline-derived CDR1 and CDR2 are SGHTA and FQGNSA. This CDR3 has 17 residues. DNA of the CDR3: TGTGCCAGCAGCTTGCGGACTAGCGGGACTGACCCCTACGAGCAGTACTTC. It translates to CASSLRTSGTDPYEQYF.

There are a few counts of this clone. The chain joins TRBV5-8 to TRBJ2-1; TRBD2 agrees at 8 bases. V was clipped by 3 bases and J by 9 bases; unmatched bases: 11. CDR3 size: 15 residues. In germline, CDR1 is SGHTS, CDR2 YDEGEE. Here the CDR3 reads CASSSGTSFFGEQFF. Written as DNA, the CDR3 is TGTGCCAGCAGCTCGGGGACTAGTTTTTTCGGTGAGCAGTTCTTC. The full variable domain, its missing parts supplied by reference TRBV5-8 and TRBJ2-1, is EAGVTQSPTHLIKTRGQQATLRCSPISGHTSVYWYQQALGLGLQFLLWYDEGEERNRGNFPPRFSGRQFPNYSSELNVNALELEDSALYLCASSSGTSFFGEQFFGPGTRLTVL.

The chain uses TRBV28 and TRBJ2-7, with D perhaps matching TRBD2 (5 bases). CDR1 and CDR2 from the germline V gene are MDHEN and SYDVKM. The V and J ends lost 8 bases and 3 bases respectively, with 8 bases between them. This CDR3 is 11 amino acids long. CDR3 DNA sequence: TGTGCCAGCCGGGGTGTCTACGAGCAGTACTTC. Translated, it gives CASRGVYEQYF.

This chain links TRBV7-3 with TRBJ2-1, with D perhaps matching TRBD2 (5 bases). Trimming removed 4 bases from V and 8 bases from J, with 21 bases in between. This CDR3 is 16 amino acids long. The V gene's germline CDR1 is SGHTA and CDR2 FQGTGA. In DNA, the CDR3 is TGTGCCAGCAGCTGGAACTCCGGGAAGGATATGGATGAGCAGTTCTTC. Translating gives CASSWNSGKDMDEQFF. The complete variable domain, with remaining parts taken from reference TRBV7-3 and TRBJ2-1, reads GAGVSQTPSNKVTEKGKYVELRCDPISGHTALYWYRQSLGQGPEFLIYFQGTGAADDSGLPNDRFFAVRPEGSVSTLKIQRTERGDSAVYLCASSWNSGKDMDEQFFGPGTRLTVL.

The chain has TRBV9 and TRBJ2-7; 10 bases line up with TRBD1. V lost 0 bases and J lost 2; bases outside the gene matches: 5. This CDR3 has 16 residues. The germline CDR1 and CDR2 sequences are SGDLS and YYNGEE. CDR3 in amino acids: CASSVGQGALTYEQYF. CDR3 coding DNA: TGTGCCAGCAGCGTAGGACAGGGGGCCCTCACCTACGAGCAGTACTTC. The whole variable domain, remainder taken from reference TRBV9 and TRBJ2-7, is DSGVTQTPKHLITATGQRVTLRCSPRSGDLSVYWYQQSLDQGLQFLIQYYNGEERAKGNILERFSAQQFPDLHSELNLSSLELGDSALYFCASSVGQGALTYEQYFGPGTRLTVT.

In its sample, this clone was seen a few times. This chain joins TRBV19 and TRBJ2-1; tentatively, D is TRBD1 (5 bases). Trimming cost V 6 bases and J 4 bases, with 10 bases left between them. Germline V gene data show CDR1 as LNHDA and CDR2 as SQIVND (reference sequence). This CDR3 has 13 amino acids. The CDR3 DNA sequence: TGTGCCAGTAGCAGGGCGACATACAATGAGCAGTTCTTC. Protein: CASSRATYNEQFF.

This clone has a handful of counts. The rearrangement links TRBV6-1 to TRBJ1-6; 8 bases match TRBD1. This CDR3 is built from 13 residues. Germline V gene lookup returns CDR1 MNHNS and CDR2 SASEGT. V dropped 5 bases and J dropped 10; count of bases not matched to a gene: 4. This CDR3 is CASSLNRGSPLHF. CDR3 nucleotides: TGTGCCAGCAGTTTAAACAGGGGGTCACCCCTCCACTTT.

This chain connects TRBV10-3 to TRBJ2-7; D is ambiguous. The CDR3 consists of 13 residues. V lost 0 bases, J lost 2 bases, and 5 bases lay in between. Germline V gene sequence: CDR1 ENHRY, CDR2 SYGVKD. The CDR3 DNA follows: TGTGCCATCAGTGAGTCGCAGGCCTACGAGCAGTACTTC. Translated, it gives CAISESQAYEQYF.

The rearrangement uses TRBV18 and TRBJ1-4; D is perhaps TRBD1 (6 bases). The CDR3 spans 15 residues. CDR1 KGHSH and CDR2 LQKENI come from the germline V gene. V was shortened by 2 bases and J by 12 bases, with 19 bases between the two germline ends. The CDR3 protein is CASSPFRTEPLELFF. The CDR3 DNA follows: TGTGCCAGCTCACCATTTCGGACAGAACCTTTGGAACTGTTTTTT.

In this sample, this clone turned up a few times. This sequence joins TRBV19 and TRBJ1-2; TRBD1 matches 8 bases. The CDR3 has 19 residues. Trimming removed 10 bases from V and 1 base from J; junction bases left unmatched: 23. Germline V gives CDR1 LNHDA, CDR2 SQIVND (reference sequence). CDR3 DNA sequence: TGTGCCACTCTACCAATCGGTGGACAGGGAATCTCTTATAACTATGGCTACACCTTC. The encoded protein is CATLPIGGQGISYNYGYTF.

This clone was seen a few times. The chain couples TRBV4-2 to TRBJ1-2; a possible D gene is TRBD1 (6 bases). Trimming stripped 6 bases from V and 2 bases from J, with 19 bases between. In germline, CDR1 is LGHNA, CDR2 YNFKEQ. CDR3 size: 16 residues. Here the CDR3 DNA reads TGTGCCAGCAGTCAGCCCTCGGGGGGCGGAAACTATGGCTACACCTTC. It encodes CASSQPSGGGNYGYTF.

This clone was observed once. The rearrangement links TRBV5-1 to TRBJ2-2; perhaps TRBD1 as D (6 bases). The CDR3 has 21 residues. The V gene lost 3 bases and the J gene lost 0 bases, with 27 bases spanning the gap. The V gene's germline CDR1 is SGHRS and CDR2 YFSETQ. CDR3 protein: CASSSRRSGDPKFANTGELFF. For the CDR3, the DNA is TGCGCCAGCAGCTCACGGCGGTCAGGGGATCCGAAGTTCGCGAACACCGGGGAGCTGTTTTTT. The complete variable domain, with remaining parts taken from reference TRBV5-1 and TRBJ2-2, reads KAGVTQTPRYLIKTRGQQVTLSCSPISGHRSVSWYQQTPGQGLQFLFEYFSETQRNKGNFPGRFSGRQFSNSRSEMNVSTLELGDSALYLCASSSRRSGDPKFANTGELFFGEGSRLTVL.

With respect to this clone: This sequence may be a read error, since a much larger clone differs from it by one base. The V call is TRBV3-1 (or the pseudogene TRBV3-2), the J call TRBJ2-2, with 14 positions matching TRBD2. Unmatched junction bases numbered 2, after V lost 4 bases and J lost 7 bases. Germline CDR1 and CDR2: LGHDT and YNNKEL (reference sequence). This CDR3 has 15 residues. CDR3 in amino acids: CASSLGLAGVGELFF. CDR3 sequence (DNA): TGTGCCAGCAGCCTGGGACTAGCGGGAGTCGGGGAGCTGTTTTTT.

The gene calls are TRBV5-5 and TRBJ2-1; the match to TRBD2 covers 10 bases. V shed 2 bases, J shed 10 bases, and the junction held 6 bases outside the gene matches. This CDR3 comprises 14 residues. Germline loops: CDR1 SGHKS, CDR2 YYEKEE (reference sequence). The CDR3 protein is CASSFSLGLAEQFF. The CDR3 DNA follows: TGTGCCAGCAGCTTTTCCCTGGGACTAGCGGAGCAGTTCTTC. Full variable domain (outside the CDR3, taken from reference TRBV5-5 and TRBJ2-1): DAGVTQSPTHLIKTRGQQVTLRCSPISGHKSVSWYQQVLGQGPQFIFQYYEKEERGRGNFPDRFSARQFPNYSSELNVNALLLGDSALYLCASSFSLGLAEQFFGPGTRLTVL.

CDR3 amino acids: CASSHGQGPGEQYF. Written as DNA, the CDR3 is TGTGCCAGCAGCCACGGACAGGGCCCTGGCGAGCAGTACTTC. This rearrangement joins TRBV4-2 to TRBJ2-7; TRBD1 matches 8 bases. The germline gives CDR1 LGHNA, CDR2 YNFKEQ. J was trimmed by 6 bases and V by 3 bases; bases with no gene match: 7. The CDR3 is 14 amino acids.